The clone carrying this T cell receptor beta chain has a handful of counts. Library preparation tagged each individual cDNA molecule with a unique molecular identifier. Each CDR3 protein is one row after TCRdb ran MiXCR on the reads. The sample consists of about 5,200 distinct CDR3 sequences, about 60% of them appearing once. This CDR3 region has 14 residues. Trimming took 0 bases from V and 2 from J, leaving 9 bases between them. The germline gives CDR1 DFQATT, CDR2 SNEGSKA (reference sequence). This record belongs to a study of human T cells and chemical hapten exposure. Study context: TCR yields per sample varied mostly from small pooled library volume differences.

Treatment defined: therapeutic diphenylcyclopropenone sensitization with weekly scalp DPC. The chain recombines TRBV20-1 with TRBJ2-3; D is uncertain. The sequence was obtained from an adult with alopecia areata. Some clones in this sample may be carry-over from other donors' samples. This table probably holds off-target reads from a library built for another chain. This specimen consisted of whole blood, obtained before DPC sensitization or 2, 6, or about 24 weeks after (not recorded which). The CDR3 is CSARDGRTTDTQYF. For the CDR3, the DNA is TGCAGTGCTAGAGATGGGCGGACCACAGATACGCAGTATTTT.